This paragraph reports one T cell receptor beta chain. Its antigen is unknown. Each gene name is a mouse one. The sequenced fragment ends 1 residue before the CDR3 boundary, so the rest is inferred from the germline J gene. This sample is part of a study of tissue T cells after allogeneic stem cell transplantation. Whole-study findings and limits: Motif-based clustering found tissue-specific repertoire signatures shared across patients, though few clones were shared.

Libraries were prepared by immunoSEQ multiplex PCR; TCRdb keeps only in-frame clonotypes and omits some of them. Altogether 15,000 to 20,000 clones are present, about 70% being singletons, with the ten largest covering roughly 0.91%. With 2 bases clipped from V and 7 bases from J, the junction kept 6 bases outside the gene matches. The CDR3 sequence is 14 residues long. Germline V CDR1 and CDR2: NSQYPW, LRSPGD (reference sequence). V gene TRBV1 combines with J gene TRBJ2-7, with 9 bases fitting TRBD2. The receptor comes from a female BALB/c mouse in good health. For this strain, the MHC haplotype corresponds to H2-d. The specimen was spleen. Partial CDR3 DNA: TGCACCTGCAGTGCAACTGGGGGGCCGGGAGAACAGTAC. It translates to CTCSATGGPGEQY. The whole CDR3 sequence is CTCSATGGPGEQYF. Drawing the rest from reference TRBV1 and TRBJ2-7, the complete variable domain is VTLLEQNPRWRLVPRGQAVNLRCILKNSQYPWMSWYQQDLQKQLQWLFTLRSPGDKEVKSLPGADYLATRVTDTELRLQVANMSQGRTLYCTCSATGGPGEQYFGPGTRLTVL.